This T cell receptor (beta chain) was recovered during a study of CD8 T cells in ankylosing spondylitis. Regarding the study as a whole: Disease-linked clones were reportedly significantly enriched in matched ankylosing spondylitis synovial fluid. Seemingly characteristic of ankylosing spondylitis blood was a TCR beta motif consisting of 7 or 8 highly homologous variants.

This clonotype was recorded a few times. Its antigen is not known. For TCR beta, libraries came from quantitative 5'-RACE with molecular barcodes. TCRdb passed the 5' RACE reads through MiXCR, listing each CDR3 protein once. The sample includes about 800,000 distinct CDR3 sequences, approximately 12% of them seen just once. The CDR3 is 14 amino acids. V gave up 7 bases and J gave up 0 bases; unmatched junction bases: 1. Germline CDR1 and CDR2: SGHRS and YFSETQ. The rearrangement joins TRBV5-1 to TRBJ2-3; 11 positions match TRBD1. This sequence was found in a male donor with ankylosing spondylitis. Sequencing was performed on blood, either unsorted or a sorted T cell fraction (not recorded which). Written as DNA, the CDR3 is TGCGCCAGCGGACAGGGGGCGAGCACAGATACGCAGTATTTT. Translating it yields CASGQGASTDTQYF.